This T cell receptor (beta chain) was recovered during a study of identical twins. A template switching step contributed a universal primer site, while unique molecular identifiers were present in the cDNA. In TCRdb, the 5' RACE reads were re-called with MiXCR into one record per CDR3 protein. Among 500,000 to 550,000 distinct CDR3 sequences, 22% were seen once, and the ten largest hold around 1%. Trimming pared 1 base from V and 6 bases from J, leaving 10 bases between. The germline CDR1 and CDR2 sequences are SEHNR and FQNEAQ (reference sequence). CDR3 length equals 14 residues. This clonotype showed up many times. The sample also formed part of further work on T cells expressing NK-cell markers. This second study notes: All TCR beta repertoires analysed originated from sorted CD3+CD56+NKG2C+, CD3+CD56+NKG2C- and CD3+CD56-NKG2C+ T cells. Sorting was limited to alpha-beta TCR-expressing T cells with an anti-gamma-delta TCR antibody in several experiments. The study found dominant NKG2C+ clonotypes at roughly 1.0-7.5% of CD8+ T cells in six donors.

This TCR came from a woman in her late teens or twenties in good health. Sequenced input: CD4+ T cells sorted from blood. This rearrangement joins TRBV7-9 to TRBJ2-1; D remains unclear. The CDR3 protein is CASSLVVAGNEQFF. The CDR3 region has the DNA TGTGCCAGCAGCTTAGTTGTGGCTGGCAATGAGCAGTTCTTC. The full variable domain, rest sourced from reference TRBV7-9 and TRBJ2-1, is DTGVSQNPRHKITKRGQNVTFRCDPISEHNRLYWYRQTLGQGPEFLTYFQNEAQLEKSRLLSDRFSAERPKGSFSTLEIQRTEQGDSAMYLCASSLVVAGNEQFFGPGTRLTVL.